What follows are 5 T cell receptor beta chains derived from one specimen sequenced in a study of T cell responses to AZD1222 COVID-19 vaccine. Using immunoSEQ multiplex PCR, the repertoire was profiled, and TCRdb retains in-frame clones only, with some absent. Seen here are 150,000 to 200,000 clones, under 95% observed once, and the top ten hold roughly 4.3%. Sequenced material: peripheral blood, taken on day 0 of MenACWY control vaccination. These receptor sequences come from an adult in good health.

CDR3 nucleotide sequence: TGTGCCAGCAGCACGAATAGGGTCAACTACGAGCAGTACTTC. This encodes CASSTNRVNYEQYF. V usage is TRBV7-9 and J usage is TRBJ2-7; D gene uncertain. Germline V CDR1 and CDR2: SEHNR, FQNEAQ (reference sequence). This CDR3 is 14 amino acids long. Between the trimmed V and J ends, which lost 5 bases and 3 bases, there was a span of 14 bases.

The CDR3 DNA reads as TGCGCCAGCAGCCCGGGACAGGACACCGGGGAGCTGTTTTTT. This sequence encodes CASSPGQDTGELFF. The chain couples TRBV5-1 to TRBJ2-2; 8 bases are shared with TRBD1. This CDR3 contains 14 residues. V gave up 4 bases and J gave up 3 bases; unmatched junction bases: 2. Germline CDR1 is SGHRS and CDR2 is YFSETQ.

The genes are TRBV9 and TRBJ2-7; the match to TRBD1 covers 9 bases. The CDR3 has 16 amino acids. Germline lookup yields CDR1 SGDLS and CDR2 YYNGEE. Germline trimming cut 0 bases from V and 3 bases from J; bases unmatched to any gene: 7. The CDR3 loop reads CASSVEPGTGFYEQYF. DNA for the CDR3: TGTGCCAGCAGCGTAGAGCCCGGGACAGGGTTCTACGAGCAGTACTTC.

This clone was detected only a few times. The chain combines TRBV6-5 with TRBJ1-2; TRBD1 agrees at 7 bases. The CDR3 consists of 13 residues. CDR1 and CDR2 from the germline V gene are MNHEY and SVGAGI. V dropped 6 bases and J dropped 2; count of bases not matched to a gene: 3. CDR3 in DNA: TGTGCCAGCAGACCGACAGGGAACTATGGCTACACCTTC. Translated, it gives CASRPTGNYGYTF.

This clone showed up just once. The chain is built from TRBV27 and TRBJ1-1, with D tentatively TRBD1 (6 bases). CDR3 length: 14 residues. The V and J ends lost 5 bases and 5 bases respectively, with 15 bases between them. Germline assignment: CDR1 MNHEY and CDR2 SMNVEV (reference sequence). The CDR3 nucleotides are TGTGCCAGCAGTCTTCGGGGGCCCGGGACTGAAGCTTTCTTT. It is translated as CASSLRGPGTEAFF.